This T cell receptor beta chain was captured in a study of cytomegalovirus exposure and HLA in healthy donors. A word on this clone: No antigen is known for it.

Both 60 Vbeta primers and 13 Jbeta primers went into the PCR. Clones were read by immunoSEQ multiplex PCR, and TCRdb kept only the in-frame ones, dropping some. The sample carries 200,000 or so clones, almost 85% recorded once. The CDR3 contains 17 residues. V shed 7 bases, J shed 2 bases, and the junction held 18 bases outside the gene matches. Germline CDR1 and CDR2: SGHNT and YYREEE (reference sequence). General observations from the study: A prior analysis recorded that most TCR beta V segments were productive about 90% or about 30% of the time. A later analysis revealed that TCR association rates differed between HLA loci, peaking at DRB1 and bottoming out at HLA-C.

The chain carries TRBV5-4 and TRBJ2-7; 7 nucleotides match TRBD1. Specimen: PBMCs. The TCR comes from a boy aged 5 to 17 in good health and CMV-seronegative. The CDR3 protein is CASAEGLTGAPTYEQYF. DNA of the CDR3: TGTGCCAGCGCCGAGGGTCTAACAGGGGCTCCTACCTACGAGCAGTACTTC.